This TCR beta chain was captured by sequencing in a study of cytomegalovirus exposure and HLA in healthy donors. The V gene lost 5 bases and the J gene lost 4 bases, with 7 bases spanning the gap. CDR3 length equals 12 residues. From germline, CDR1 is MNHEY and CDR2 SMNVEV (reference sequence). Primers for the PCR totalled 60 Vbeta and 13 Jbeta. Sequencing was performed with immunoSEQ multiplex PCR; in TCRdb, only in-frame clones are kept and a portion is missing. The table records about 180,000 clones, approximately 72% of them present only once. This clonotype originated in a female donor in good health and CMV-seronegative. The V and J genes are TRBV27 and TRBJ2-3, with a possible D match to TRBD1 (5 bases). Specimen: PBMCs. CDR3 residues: CASSVGADTQYF. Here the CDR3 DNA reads TGTGCCAGCAGTGTAGGGGCAGATACGCAGTATTTT.